This T cell receptor (beta chain) stems from a study of cytomegalovirus exposure and HLA in healthy donors. Study-wide results and caveats: Overall, around 150 TCR beta chains were annotated as cytomegalovirus-associated.

The PCR was carried out with 60 Vbeta primers and 13 Jbeta primers. Clones were read by immunoSEQ multiplex PCR, and TCRdb kept only the in-frame ones, dropping some. The table records 140,000 to 150,000 clones, approximately 70% of them present only once. Remarks on this clone: Its antigen is unidentified.

The sample consisted of PBMCs. This receptor was taken from a woman in her sixties or seventies in good health and CMV-seropositive.

The CDR3 DNA follows: TGCAGCGTTGCTGGCCTAGCGGGAGCCACCGGGGAGCTGTTTTTT. The encoded protein is CSVAGLAGATGELFF. V is TRBV29-1 and J is TRBJ2-2, with TRBD2 matching over 10 bases. J gave up 4 bases and V 4 bases, and 6 bases lay outside the gene matches. CDR1 SQVTM and CDR2 ANQGSEA come from the germline V gene. The CDR3 is 15 amino acids.